The source of this T cell receptor (beta chain) is a study of regulatory T cells in long-lasting Graves disease. The time point denotes: persistent/refractory GD, antithyroid drugs over 5 years with positive TRAb. PBMC-extracted RNA yielded the TCR library. In building TCR beta libraries, iRepertoire HTBI primers were used together with Arm-PCR of CDR3 regions. One entry per CDR3 protein results from TCRdb running MiXCR on the multiplex PCR reads. The table shows about half a million distinct CDR3 sequences, with about 22% occurring only once. The germline V and J ends were trimmed by 5 bases and 4 bases, with 18 bases remaining between them. The CDR3 is 15 amino acids. Germline V gene data show CDR1 as SGHVS and CDR2 as FQNEAQ.

Specimen: peripheral blood mononuclear cells (PBMCs), collected when the disease was refractory, from a patient treated with antithyroid drugs. The sequence was obtained from a female donor with Graves disease. The J gene is TRBJ2-7, the V gene TRBV7-8; D is perhaps TRBD2 (5 bases). CDR3 in amino acids: CASSPSPGGTYEQYF. The CDR3 DNA is TGTGCCAGCAGCCCGTCTCCAGGAGGTACATACGAGCAGTACTTC.